The 27 T cell receptor beta chains reported below all come from one sample, sequenced in a study of blood T cell repertoires in COVID-19. Clones were read by immunoSEQ multiplex PCR, and TCRdb kept only the in-frame ones, dropping some. This table has roughly 61,000 clones, under 80% appearing once. The sample consisted of PBMCs or T cells enriched from blood (not recorded which). The receptors originated from a woman in her fifties or sixties who had been exposed to COVID-19.

This clone has just a few counts. The V call is TRBV2, the J call TRBJ1-1; no clear D gene. Per germline, CDR1 SNHLY and CDR2 FYNNEI. This CDR3 region has 13 residues. V was cut by 4 bases and J by 1 base, with 7 bases left in between. CDR3: CASSARRNTEAFF. CDR3 sequence (DNA): TGTGCCAGCAGTGCGAGGCGGAACACTGAAGCTTTCTTT.

V usage is TRBV7-3 and J usage is TRBJ2-2; TRBD2 matches 10 bases. Trimming took 5 bases from V and 4 from J; bases not matched to a gene: 7. Germline CDR1 SGHTA, CDR2 FQGTGA. The CDR3 runs 16 residues. As DNA, the CDR3 is TGTGCCAGCAGCCTCCTAGCGGGGGCGACCACCGGGGAGCTGTTTTTT. This encodes CASSLLAGATTGELFF.

The chain is built from TRBV3-1 (or the pseudogene TRBV3-2) and TRBJ2-2; 9 bases are a match to TRBD1. The junction had 2 bases not matched to a gene; V was cut back by 3 bases and J by 6 bases. CDR3 length: 14 amino acids. CDR1 and CDR2 (germline): LGHDT, YNNKEL (reference sequence). The CDR3 loop is CASSHRQGAGELFF. The DNA for the CDR3 is TGTGCCAGCAGCCATAGACAGGGGGCCGGGGAGCTGTTTTTT.

This chain connects TRBV27 to TRBJ1-1; D ambiguous. The germline V gene has CDR1 MNHEY and CDR2 SMNVEV (reference sequence). This CDR3 is built from 15 residues. V lost 2 bases to trimming and J lost 4 bases, with 14 bases between them. This CDR3 is CASSLTPVSGTEAFF. CDR3 nucleotides: TGTGCCAGCAGTTTAACGCCGGTGTCCGGCACTGAAGCTTTCTTT.

CDR3 region: CSVGTGNPIEAFF. Here the CDR3 DNA reads TGCAGCGTGGGGACAGGGAATCCGATTGAAGCTTTCTTT. The chain carries TRBV29-1 and TRBJ1-1; 9 bases fit TRBD1. Germline CDR1 SQVTM, CDR2 ANQGSEA. V was pared by 6 bases and J by 7 bases, with 9 bases of the junction left unmatched. The CDR3 extends over 13 amino acids.

The rearrangement uses TRBV7-2 and TRBJ1-2, with TRBD1 identical over 9 bases. This CDR3 is built from 19 residues. Trimming removed 6 bases from V and 6 bases from J; junction bases left unmatched: 23. The V gene's germline CDR1 is SGHTA and CDR2 FQGNSA. The CDR3 loop reads CASSSKAGQGRPRDNGYTF. The CDR3 DNA reads as TGTGCCAGCAGTTCAAAAGCTGGACAGGGGCGGCCCCGGGACAATGGCTACACCTTC.

The CDR3 nucleotides read TGTGCCAGCAGCCTCAGGAGGTCAGACTACACCTTC. This sequence encodes CASSLRRSDYTF. This chain joins TRBV28 and TRBJ1-2; D is ambiguous. This CDR3 is built from 12 residues. CDR1 and CDR2 (germline): MDHEN, SYDVKM. Trimming pared 6 bases from V and 10 bases from J, leaving 15 bases between.

The V call is TRBV10-1, the J call TRBJ1-1; 9 bases fit TRBD1. CDR3 length: 16 amino acids. V lost 2 bases and J lost 4; bases outside the gene matches: 8. Germline V gives CDR1 WNHNN, CDR2 SYGVQD (reference sequence). This CDR3 is CASSEPGGQGITEAFF. Here the CDR3 DNA reads TGCGCCAGCAGTGAGCCTGGGGGACAGGGTATCACTGAAGCTTTCTTT.

The chain carries TRBV18 and TRBJ2-6; a possible D gene is TRBD1 (5 bases). V lost 2 bases, J lost 0 bases, and 14 bases lay in between. The germline CDR1 and CDR2 sequences are KGHSH and LQKENI. The length of the CDR3 is 18 residues. The CDR3 loop is CASSPLGEMSSGANVLTF. In DNA form, the CDR3 reads TGTGCCAGCTCACCATTAGGGGAAATGAGCTCTGGGGCCAACGTCCTGACTTTC.

This chain uses TRBV5-1 with TRBJ2-2; no reliable D call. Trimming cost V 0 bases and J 5 bases, with 5 bases left between them. Germline V gives CDR1 SGHRS, CDR2 YFSETQ. The CDR3 is made up of 13 amino acids. CDR3 coding DNA: TGCGCCAGCAGCTTGGATAATACCGGGGAGCTGTTTTTT. As protein: CASSLDNTGELFF.

This clone was found once. This chain joins TRBV6-2 or TRBV6-3 and TRBJ1-5, with D unresolved. The germline V gene encodes CDR1 MNHEY and CDR2 SVGEGT. Trimming pared 5 bases from V and 2 bases from J, leaving 10 bases between. This CDR3 comprises 14 residues. The chain's CDR3 is CASSQPRGNQPQHF. The CDR3 nucleotides read TGTGCCAGCAGTCAACCGAGAGGCAATCAGCCCCAGCATTTT.

This clone was recorded once. The V and J genes are TRBV5-6 and TRBJ2-3, with 9 bases identical to TRBD2. Per the germline V gene, CDR1 is SGHDT and CDR2 is YYEEEE. V was pared by 3 bases and J by 2 bases, with 7 bases of the junction left unmatched. CDR3 length: 16 amino acids. The chain's CDR3 is CASSSLLAGLTDTQYF. As DNA, the CDR3 is TGTGCCAGCAGCTCCTTGCTAGCGGGGCTCACAGATACGCAGTATTTT.

V usage is TRBV9 and J usage is TRBJ2-2; 11 nucleotides line up with TRBD2. CDR3 length equals 18 residues. CDR1 is SGDLS and CDR2 is YYNGEE in the germline V gene. Trimming at V came to 0 bases and at J to 2 bases, leaving 6 bases not matched to a gene. CDR3 sequence: CASSVVISGGDNTGELFF. CDR3 nucleotides: TGTGCCAGCAGCGTAGTGATTAGCGGGGGGGATAACACCGGGGAGCTGTTTTTT.

The table lists this clone with a few counts. The V and J genes are TRBV10-3 and TRBJ2-2, with 12 bases fitting TRBD2. Germline CDR1 is ENHRY and CDR2 is SYGVKD. J lost 2 bases, V lost 11 bases, and 9 bases had no gene match. The CDR3 spans 16 residues. The CDR3 here is CALRRGLAGNTGELFF. Written as DNA, the CDR3 is TGTGCCTTAAGGCGTGGACTAGCGGGAAACACCGGGGAGCTGTTTTTT.

The rearrangement uses TRBV18 and TRBJ1-2; TRBD1 aligns across 7 bases. Germline CDR1 KGHSH, CDR2 LQKENI. With V trimmed by 5 bases and J by 8 bases, 2 bases remained unmatched. The CDR3 length is 11 residues. In nucleotides, the CDR3 is TGTGCCAGCTCAAGGGACAGAGGCTACACCTTC. It is translated as CASSRDRGYTF.

The chain has TRBV9 and TRBJ1-3; perhaps TRBD1 as D (6 bases). This CDR3 has 16 amino acids. Trimming stripped 3 bases from V and 1 base from J, with 14 bases between. Germline V CDR1 and CDR2: SGDLS, YYNGEE. The CDR3 DNA reads TGTGCCAGCAGCGCTGGCCAGGGGCAGTCTGGAAACACCATATATTTT. It specifies CASSAGQGQSGNTIYF.

The rearrangement joins TRBV9 to TRBJ2-4; 8 bases map to TRBD1. Per germline, CDR1 SGDLS and CDR2 YYNGEE. The junction had 2 bases not matched to a gene; V was cut back by 3 bases and J by 0 bases. The CDR3 covers 15 residues. This chain's CDR3 is CASSGQGLAKNIQYF. CDR3 DNA sequence: TGTGCCAGCAGCGGACAGGGGTTAGCCAAAAACATTCAGTACTTC.

This clone was recorded a few times. The chain combines TRBV27 with TRBJ1-6, with TRBD1 matching 7 bases. CDR3 length: 14 residues. After removal of 6 bases from V and 4 bases from J, the junction contained 3 bases not matched to a gene. Germline CDR1 and CDR2: MNHEY and SMNVEV (reference sequence). CDR3 in amino acids: CASSTGQYNSPLHF. CDR3 sequence (DNA): TGTGCCAGCAGCACGGGACAGTATAATTCACCCCTCCACTTT.

The rearrangement joins TRBV28 to TRBJ2-3; 7 bases align to TRBD2. CDR1 is MDHEN, CDR2 SYDVKM, per germline. J gave up 4 bases and V 7 bases, and 17 bases lay outside the gene matches. The CDR3 loop spans 17 amino acids. This chain's CDR3 is CASKGQFGQRGADTQYF. In DNA, the CDR3 is TGTGCCAGCAAAGGTCAGTTCGGGCAGCGGGGAGCAGATACGCAGTATTTT.

The chain links TRBV19 to TRBJ1-5; tentatively, D is TRBD1 (5 bases). Between the trimmed V and J ends, which lost 5 bases and 5 bases, there was a span of 16 bases. The germline gives CDR1 LNHDA, CDR2 SQIVND (reference sequence). This CDR3 is built from 15 residues. The CDR3 protein is CASSSTRPGDQPQHF. The CDR3 coding sequence is TGTGCCAGTAGTTCAACCCGGCCGGGGGATCAGCCCCAGCATTTT.

In its sample, this clone was seen many times. The V gene is TRBV10-3, the J gene TRBJ2-7; 8 bases line up with TRBD1. V lost 10 bases, J lost 4 bases, and 12 bases stayed unmatched. The CDR3 has 14 amino acids. CDR1 and CDR2 (germline): ENHRY, SYGVKD. CDR3 amino acids: CANSPGTGDYEQYF. In DNA, the CDR3 is TGTGCCAACTCCCCCGGGACAGGTGATTACGAGCAGTACTTC.

This clone was detected only a few times. The rearrangement joins TRBV5-5 to TRBJ1-4; a possible D gene is TRBD1 (6 bases). V dropped 0 bases and J dropped 5 bases, with 11 bases sitting between them. From germline, CDR1 is SGHKS and CDR2 YYEKEE (reference sequence). This CDR3 region has 15 residues. CDR3 protein: CASSLGTVRNEKLFF. CDR3 in DNA: TGTGCCAGCAGCTTGGGGACAGTGCGGAATGAAAAACTGTTTTTT.

There are a few counts of this clone. The chain links TRBV24-1 to TRBJ2-3; TRBD1 matches 8 bases. The CDR3 is 18 amino acids. With 3 bases clipped from V and 0 bases from J, the junction kept 10 bases outside the gene matches. CDR1 and CDR2 from the germline V gene are KGHDR and SFDVKD. The CDR3 loop is CATSDIGTGVTSTDTQYF. The CDR3 nucleotides read TGTGCCACCAGTGATATTGGGACAGGAGTGACTAGCACAGATACGCAGTATTTT.

This clone has at least ten counts. The genes are TRBV6-2 or TRBV6-3 and TRBJ2-7; 7 nucleotides line up with TRBD1. The CDR3 consists of 16 residues. V dropped 6 bases and J dropped 0; count of bases not matched to a gene: 11. The germline gives CDR1 MNHEY, CDR2 SVGEGT. CDR3 protein: CASSEDLTGPSYEQYF. In DNA, the CDR3 is TGTGCCAGCAGCGAGGATCTGACAGGGCCCTCCTACGAGCAGTACTTC.

The chain has TRBV5-1 and TRBJ2-7, with 11 bases identical to TRBD2. Germline V CDR1 and CDR2: SGHRS, YFSETQ. The CDR3 runs to 14 residues. The J segment lost 3 bases and the V segment lost 3 bases, leaving 2 bases of the junction unmatched. DNA of the CDR3: TGCGCCAGCAGCTGGGGGACTAGCGGCTACGAGCAGTACTTC. As protein: CASSWGTSGYEQYF.

The V and J genes are TRBV2 and TRBJ2-1; 13 bases are a match to TRBD2. The CDR3 runs to 14 residues. V trimming: 6 bases; J trimming: 8 bases; junction bases outside the gene matches: 4. The germline CDR1 and CDR2 sequences are SNHLY and FYNNEI. The CDR3 bases are TGTGCCAGCAGACCGGGACTAGCGGGGTATGAGCAGTTCTTC. This gives the protein CASRPGLAGYEQFF.

V usage is TRBV5-1 and J usage is TRBJ1-1, with D perhaps matching TRBD1 (5 bases). The germline gives CDR1 SGHRS, CDR2 YFSETQ. The V end was cut by 0 bases, the J end by 11 bases, with 14 bases between. The CDR3 has 13 amino acids. The CDR3 reads CASSLAIGGVAFF. For the CDR3, the DNA is TGCGCCAGCAGCTTGGCCATCGGGGGAGTCGCTTTCTTT.